The following is a T cell receptor beta chain sequence with its context. The data stem from a study of blood T cell repertoires in COVID-19. Some clones are missing from TCRdb's copy, which holds only in-frame ones; the method was immunoSEQ multiplex PCR. The repertoire includes approximately 180,000 clones, roughly 81% of them detected once, and less than 15% sits in the top ten. The CDR3 contains 16 residues. From germline, CDR1 is SGHDT and CDR2 YYEEEE. The V and J ends lost 1 base and 0 bases respectively, with 14 bases between them. While infection was still active, Seattle patients were enrolled and then followed longitudinally.

Material for sequencing was peripheral blood. The TCR originated in a woman older than 75 with COVID-19, enrolled during active disease. The rearrangement uses TRBV5-6 and TRBJ2-7, with a weak D call TRBD1 (5 bases). The CDR3 loop reads CASSLWSGLLSYEQYF. The DNA for the CDR3 is TGTGCCAGCAGCTTGTGGTCAGGGCTTCTCTCCTACGAGCAGTACTTC.